The rows below give T cell receptor beta chains drawn from one sample of a study of blood T cell repertoires in COVID-19. Here immunoSEQ multiplex PCR was the method, and the copy in TCRdb shows in-frame clones only, minus some. Here the sample spans about 300,000 clones, 70% to 90% being singletons. Specimen: PBMCs or T cells enriched from blood (not recorded which). The source is a man younger than 45 who had recovered from COVID-19. Both conserved end residues are part of each CDR3. D genes are given only for firm matches. Clone size appears in some rows only: once, few, many, or a class for an expanded clone.

size: -; D: TRBD2; V: TRBV7-2; J: TRBJ2-3; DNA: TGTGCCAGCAGCTTAGGTAGCGGGAGAGGCACAGATACGCAGTATTTT; CDR3: CASSLGSGRGTDTQYF
size: once; D: TRBD1; V: TRBV24-1; J: TRBJ1-1; DNA: TGTGCCACCAGTGATCCACAACGGACAGGGGGCCAAGCTTTCTTT; CDR3: CATSDPQRTGGQAFF
size: few; D: TRBD2; V: TRBV10-2; J: TRBJ2-1; DNA: TGCGCCAGCAGACCCCTCCCTAGCGGGGGGGACAATGAGCAGTTCTTC; CDR3: CASRPLPSGGDNEQFF
size: -; D: -; V: TRBV5-4; J: TRBJ2-2; DNA: TGTGCCAGCAGCTCGGGAGCGAACACCGGGGAGCTGTTTTTT; CDR3: CASSSGANTGELFF
size: -; D: -; V: TRBV10-1; J: TRBJ2-4; DNA: TGCGCCAGCAGTGAGTCGCGATCCGGAGGGAAAAACATTCAGTACTTC; CDR3: CASSESRSGGKNIQYF
size: -; D: -; V: TRBV15; J: TRBJ1-5; DNA: TGTGCCACCGGGGCGGGGGGACTAGGCAATCAGCCCCAGCATTTT; CDR3: CATGAGGLGNQPQHF
size: -; D: -; V: TRBV29-1; J: TRBJ1-2; DNA: TGCAGCGTTGAAGCTTGGACGGCGGGGGGGTACTATGGCTACACCTTC; CDR3: CSVEAWTAGGYYGYTF
size: -; D: -; V: TRBV18; J: TRBJ1-1; DNA: TGTGCCAGCTCACCATCGGCGCTGGCAGGGATCACTGAAGCTTTCTTT; CDR3: CASSPSALAGITEAFF
size: -; D: -; V: TRBV6-5; J: TRBJ2-4; DNA: TGTGCCAGCAGCCCCGGGACAAACAAAAACATTCAGTACTTC; CDR3: CASSPGTNKNIQYF
size: -; D: -; V: TRBV28; J: TRBJ2-2; DNA: TGTGCCAGCAGTTTATCGCGGGGTTCCACCGGGGAGCTGTTTTTT; CDR3: CASSLSRGSTGELFF
size: once; D: -; V: TRBV5-6; J: TRBJ1-1; DNA: TGTGCCAGCAGCTCTGGACAGAGGAACACTGAAGCTTTCTTT; CDR3: CASSSGQRNTEAFF
size: -; D: TRBD2; V: TRBV5-4; J: TRBJ2-1; DNA: TGTGCCAGCAGCCAAGGACTAGCGGGGGCCTACAATGAGCAGTTCTTC; CDR3: CASSQGLAGAYNEQFF
size: -; D: TRBD1; V: TRBV11-2; J: TRBJ1-3; DNA: TGTGCCAGCTGGGGGACAGGATCGGGAAACACCATATATTTT; CDR3: CASWGTGSGNTIYF
size: -; D: TRBD2; V: TRBV11-2; J: TRBJ2-1; DNA: TGTGCCAGCAGCTGGACTAGCTTGAATGAGCAGTTCTTC; CDR3: CASSWTSLNEQFF
size: -; D: TRBD1; V: TRBV10-3; J: TRBJ2-7; DNA: TGTGCCATCAGCGAGGGACAGAGCTACGAGCAGTACTTC; CDR3: CAISEGQSYEQYF
size: -; D: TRBD2; V: TRBV30; J: TRBJ2-5; DNA: TGTGCCTGGAGTTCCACGGGGGGGGCCTGGGAAGAGACCCAGTACTTC; CDR3: CAWSSTGGAWEETQYF
size: -; D: -; V: TRBV27; J: TRBJ2-7; DNA: TGTGCCAGCAGTCCCCTTTCCGGGGTCGGGGTTCCCGAGCAGTACTTC; CDR3: CASSPLSGVGVPEQYF
size: -; D: -; V: TRBV5-1; J: TRBJ1-3; DNA: TGCGCCAGCAGTTTGTCGGGAAGCTCTGGAAACACCATATATTTT; CDR3: CASSLSGSSGNTIYF
size: -; D: -; V: TRBV14; J: TRBJ1-5; DNA: TGTGCCAGCGCACAGGGCCTAAATCAGCCCCAGCATTTT; CDR3: CASAQGLNQPQHF
size: -; D: -; V: TRBV10-3; J: TRBJ1-3; DNA: TGTGCCGTCAGGGGAGACGGAACCTCTGGAAACACCATATATTTT; CDR3: CAVRGDGTSGNTIYF
size: -; D: -; V: TRBV6-2/TRBV6-3; J: TRBJ1-5; DNA: TGTGCCAGCAGTTGGAATTGGGGGGATGCGTCAGGCAATCAGCCCCAGCATTTT; CDR3: CASSWNWGDASGNQPQHF
size: -; D: -; V: TRBV30; J: TRBJ1-6; DNA: TGTGCCTGGAGTGTACAACCTCATAATTCACCCCTCCACTTT; CDR3: CAWSVQPHNSPLHF
size: -; D: TRBD1; V: TRBV27; J: TRBJ2-2; DNA: TGTGCCAGCAGCCTAGTTGGACAGGGGGCGACCGGGGAGCTGTTTTTT; CDR3: CASSLVGQGATGELFF